The present entry profiles one T cell receptor (beta chain) with its context. The antigen remains undetermined. The data are from a study of T cell responses to AZD1222 COVID-19 vaccine. Only in-frame clones appear in the TCRdb table, and some are missing; sequencing was by immunoSEQ multiplex PCR. Among around 180,000 clones listed, roughly 94% were seen once. Deletions cut 2 bases from V and 5 bases from J, with 3 bases between. The CDR3 loop spans 11 amino acids. Germline V lookup: CDR1 SNHLY, CDR2 FYNNEI. Analyses pooled second doses at about 4 or about 12 weeks. Whole-study results and caveats: Dominant CD4 TCR responses targeted spike regions 160-218 and 743-854. Spike-specific TCR breadth and depth went up after people got two AZD1222 doses. Clonal diversity may have been underestimated, and the donors were mostly white British, with more females than males.

The chain joins TRBV2 to TRBJ1-2; D unclear. This specimen was peripheral blood, taken 28 days after the second AZD1222 dose. This TCR was recovered from an adult who received the AZD1222 COVID-19 vaccine. The CDR3 protein is CASSEWYGYTF. The CDR3 DNA is TGTGCCAGCAGTGAATGGTATGGCTACACCTTC.